This T cell receptor (beta chain) was sequenced for a study of molecular identifiers for immune sequencing clone quantification. Previously published methods and listed TCR primers were used for the bulk TCR libraries. TCRdb analysed the PCR reads with MiXCR anew, one entry per CDR3 protein. The table records 23,000 or so distinct CDR3 sequences, 17% of them present only once. A note on this clonotype: This may arise from a read error, as a much more abundant clone is one base away.

This clonotype originated in a human donor in good health. Some libraries in this study had Jurkat cell RNA spiked in. Sequenced input: naive CD8+ T cells from blood, with Jurkat cell RNA spiked in. Specified subset: FACS-sorted CD8+CD4-CCR7+CD45RA+ naive T cells.

The CDR3 sequence: CASSSAGTSYEQYF. CDR3 in DNA: TGTGCCAGCAGTTCAGCGGGGACTTCTTACGAGCAGTACTTC. V and J are TRBV27 and TRBJ2-7, with 7 bases fitting TRBD2. V trimming: 4 bases; J trimming: 4 bases; junction bases outside the gene matches: 7. The V gene's germline CDR1 is MNHEY and CDR2 SMNVEV (reference sequence). The CDR3 extends over 14 amino acids.